The 16 T cell receptor beta chains below all came from one sample that was sequenced in a study of CD8 T cells in ankylosing spondylitis. TCRdb used MiXCR to reprocess the 5' RACE reads, holding one entry per CDR3 protein. The sample holds around 210,000 distinct CDR3 sequences, around 8% seen once. The specimen was blood, either unsorted or a sorted T cell fraction (not recorded which). The receptors stem from a female donor with ankylosing spondylitis or in good health (not recorded which).

This chain's CDR3 is CASSLGTGGVGSYNEQFF. The CDR3 nucleotides read TGCGCCAGCAGCCTGGGGACAGGGGGTGTAGGCTCCTACAATGAGCAGTTCTTC. The genes are TRBV4-3 and TRBJ2-1; TRBD1 aligns across 11 bases. CDR1 is LGHNA, CDR2 YSLEER, per germline. The CDR3 runs 18 residues. J gave up 0 bases and V 4 bases, and 8 bases lay outside the gene matches.

This clonotype was counted ten times or more. DNA of the CDR3: TGTGCCAGCAGGCAAGGGACATTATACGAGCAGTACTTC. This codes for CASRQGTLYEQYF. V gene TRBV12-3 or TRBV12-4 combines with J gene TRBJ2-7; D is possibly TRBD1 (6 bases). V dropped 6 bases and J dropped 4 bases, with 13 bases sitting between them. CDR3 length: 13 amino acids.

The sample holds many counts of this clonotype. V usage is TRBV20-1 and J usage is TRBJ2-1; a possible D gene is TRBD1 (5 bases). CDR3 length: 17 amino acids. Between the trimmed V and J ends, which lost 4 bases and 6 bases, there was a span of 25 bases. From germline, CDR1 is DFQATT and CDR2 SNEGSKA (reference sequence). The CDR3 region is CSATPPVAGWQFNEQFF. CDR3 bases: TGCAGTGCTACCCCCCCTGTCGCAGGGTGGCAGTTCAATGAGCAGTTCTTC.

This clonotype showed up many times. J is TRBJ2-1 and V is TRBV20-1; 7 nucleotides match TRBD2. From germline, CDR1 is DFQATT and CDR2 SNEGSKA (reference sequence). The CDR3 sequence is 16 residues long. V was clipped by 6 bases and J by 0 bases; unmatched bases: 11. CDR3 in DNA: TGCAGTGCATTTATCCTAGCGGCTAGCTCCTACAATGAGCAGTTCTTC. Residues: CSAFILAASSYNEQFF.

There are many counts of this clonotype. V is TRBV13 and J is TRBJ1-1, with TRBD1 matching over 7 bases. CDR3 length: 12 residues. Germline CDR1 reads PRHDT; CDR2 reads FYEKMQ (reference sequence). The ends lost 5 bases at V and 11 bases at J; junction bases unmatched: 8. The CDR3 nucleotides are TGTGCCAGCAGCCCCGACAGGGTTTCGGCTTTCTTT. It codes for CASSPDRVSAFF. Filled out from reference TRBV13 and TRBJ1-1, the complete variable domain reads AAGVIQSPRHLIKEKRETATLKCYPIPRHDTVYWYQQGPGQDPQFLISFYEKMQSDKGSIPDRFSAQQFSDYHSELNMSSLELGDSALYFCASSPDRVSAFFGQGTRLTVV.

There are many counts of this clonotype. This chain links TRBV12-3 or TRBV12-4 with TRBJ1-1; D call uncertain. The CDR3 totals 11 residues. Trimming pared 4 bases from V and 8 bases from J, leaving 8 bases between. The CDR3 is CASSSTREAFF. In DNA form, the CDR3 reads TGTGCCAGCAGTTCGACCAGGGAAGCTTTCTTT.

This clonotype was seen at least ten times. V is TRBV6-1 and J is TRBJ2-2; possible D gene TRBD1, 5 bases. V was clipped by 1 base and J by 4 bases, with 10 bases between them. Germline lookup yields CDR1 MNHNS and CDR2 SASEGT. The CDR3 runs 15 residues. DNA for the CDR3: TGTGCCAGCAGTGAAGAGAGTAGGGGCACCGGGGAGCTGTTTTTT. It is translated as CASSEESRGTGELFF.

The chain recombines TRBV7-9 with TRBJ2-3; TRBD1 is a possible D gene (5 bases). The CDR3 extends over 17 amino acids. V was trimmed by 1 base and J by 2 bases, leaving 16 bases between them. The germline CDR1 and CDR2 sequences are SEHNR and FQNEAQ (reference sequence). The CDR3 loop is CASSLGLGRDHTDTQYF. Here the CDR3 DNA reads TGTGCCAGCAGCTTAGGGTTGGGCAGGGATCACACAGATACGCAGTATTTT.

This clonotype was seen repeatedly, ten times or more. The rearrangement uses TRBV19 and TRBJ1-5; D possibly corresponds to TRBD1 (5 bases). The germline V gene has CDR1 LNHDA and CDR2 SQIVND (reference sequence). The CDR3 is 12 amino acids. Deletions cut 6 bases from V and 7 bases from J, with 10 bases between. Here the CDR3 reads CASSRGVQPQHF. Here the CDR3 DNA reads TGTGCCAGTAGCCGGGGCGTACAGCCCCAGCATTTT.

At least ten counts were recorded for this clonotype. The V call is TRBV5-1, the J call TRBJ2-7; 9 positions match TRBD1. Germline CDR1 is SGHRS and CDR2 is YFSETQ. The CDR3 runs 15 residues. The V gene end was trimmed by 2 bases and the J gene end by 6 bases; junction bases not matched to a gene: 9. As DNA, the CDR3 is TGCGCCAGCAGCTTCGTCCGGGACAGGGTCGGCGAGCAGTACTTC. Protein product: CASSFVRDRVGEQYF.

This clonotype was detected only a few times. The rearrangement links TRBV6-5 to TRBJ2-2, with TRBD2 matching 9 bases. V shed 2 bases, J shed 0 bases, and the junction held 7 bases outside the gene matches. The CDR3 runs to 18 residues. The germline V gene encodes CDR1 MNHEY and CDR2 SVGAGI. The CDR3 sequence: CASSYEGAGGANTGELFF. Here the CDR3 DNA reads TGTGCCAGCAGTTACGAGGGAGCGGGAGGCGCGAACACCGGGGAGCTGTTTTTT.

This clonotype was picked up many times. The J gene is TRBJ1-1, the V gene TRBV20-1; D gene ambiguous. V was clipped by 6 bases and J by 0 bases, with 14 bases between them. Germline V lookup: CDR1 DFQATT, CDR2 SNEGSKA (reference sequence). The CDR3 spans 14 residues. For the CDR3, the DNA is TGCAGTGCATCACCGACATACATGAACACTGAAGCTTTCTTT. Its translation: CSASPTYMNTEAFF.

This clonotype has only a few counts. The chain combines TRBV7-9 with TRBJ2-1; no firm D call. Looked up from germline, CDR1 is SEHNR and CDR2 is FQNEAQ (reference sequence). V was trimmed by 1 base and J by 7 bases, leaving 8 bases between them. The CDR3 contains 13 residues. This CDR3 is CASSLGAGNEQFF. The CDR3 bases are TGTGCCAGCAGCTTAGGGGCTGGGAATGAGCAGTTCTTC.

There are many counts of this clonotype. The chain couples TRBV7-8 to TRBJ2-2; D is possibly TRBD2 (5 bases). Germline values: CDR1 SGHVS, CDR2 FQNEAQ. The CDR3 contains 15 residues. V lost 10 bases and J 2 bases, leaving 17 bases between the germline ends. CDR3 region: CATSQAGINTGELFF. CDR3 bases: TGTGCCACCTCCCAAGCCGGGATCAACACCGGGGAGCTGTTTTTT.

This clonotype was counted only a few times. This sequence joins TRBV7-9 and TRBJ1-2; the match to TRBD1 covers 7 bases. With 1 base clipped from V and 8 bases from J, the junction kept 7 bases outside the gene matches. The CDR3 length is 14 residues. Per the germline V gene, CDR1 is SEHNR and CDR2 is FQNEAQ (reference sequence). CDR3 nucleotide sequence: TGTGCCAGCAGCTTAGGGCGCCGGGACAGCGGCTACACCTTC. It encodes CASSLGRRDSGYTF.

The sample holds a few counts of this clonotype. The V gene is TRBV7-2, the J gene TRBJ2-1, with 7 bases matching TRBD2. This CDR3 comprises 14 residues. The junction had 4 bases not matched to a gene; V was cut back by 5 bases and J by 3 bases. The germline gives CDR1 SGHTA, CDR2 FQGNSA. In DNA, the CDR3 is TGTGCCAGCAGCCCTCAGCGGGACTACAATGAGCAGTTCTTC. This sequence encodes CASSPQRDYNEQFF.